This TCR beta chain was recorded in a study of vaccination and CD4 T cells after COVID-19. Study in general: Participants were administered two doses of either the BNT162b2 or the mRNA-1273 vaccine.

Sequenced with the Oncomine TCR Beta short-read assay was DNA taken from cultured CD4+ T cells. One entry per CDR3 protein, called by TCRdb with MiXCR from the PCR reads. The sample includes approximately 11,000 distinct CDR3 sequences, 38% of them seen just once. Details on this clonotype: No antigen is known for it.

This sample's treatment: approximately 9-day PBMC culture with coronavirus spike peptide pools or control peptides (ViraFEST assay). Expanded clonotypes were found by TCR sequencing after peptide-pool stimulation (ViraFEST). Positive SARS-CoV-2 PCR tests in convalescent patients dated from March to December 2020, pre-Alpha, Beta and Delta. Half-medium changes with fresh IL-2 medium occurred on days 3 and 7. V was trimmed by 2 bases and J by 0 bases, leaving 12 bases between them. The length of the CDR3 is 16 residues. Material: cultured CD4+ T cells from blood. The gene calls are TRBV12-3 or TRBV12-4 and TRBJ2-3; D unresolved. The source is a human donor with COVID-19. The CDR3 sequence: CASSLIRLLSTDTQYF. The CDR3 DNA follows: TGTGCCAGCAGTTTAATCAGACTCTTAAGCACAGATACGCAGTATTTT.